A single sample is the source of the 22 T cell receptor beta chains below, sequenced in a study of T cell responses to AZD1222 COVID-19 vaccine. Measured with immunoSEQ multiplex PCR; TCRdb has only the in-frame clones, and not every one. The repertoire holds 130,000 to 150,000 clones, under 95% seen once, with 5% in the top ten. The material sequenced was peripheral blood, taken on day 0 of AZD1222 vaccination. Receptors were obtained from an adult in good health.

This chain connects TRBV3-1 (or the pseudogene TRBV3-2) to TRBJ2-7, with TRBD2 identical over 7 bases. The CDR3 loop spans 13 amino acids. Germline V gives CDR1 LGHDT, CDR2 YNNKEL (reference sequence). V was clipped by 6 bases and J by 0 bases; unmatched bases: 2. The CDR3 is CASRREDSYEQYF. CDR3 nucleotide sequence: TGTGCCAGCAGACGGGAGGACTCCTACGAGCAGTACTTC.

The CDR3 coding sequence is TGTGCCGGCGGGGTGGGGGTCGGCACTGAAGCTTTCTTT. Amino acids: CAGGVGVGTEAFF. The chain is built from TRBV28 and TRBJ1-1; maybe TRBD1 (5 bases). V was clipped by 11 bases and J by 4 bases, with 17 bases between them. The germline V gene encodes CDR1 MDHEN and CDR2 SYDVKM. CDR3 size: 13 residues.

The chain recombines TRBV7-8 with TRBJ2-2; D ambiguous. V gave up 2 bases and J gave up 10 bases, with 11 bases separating them. The CDR3 covers 13 residues. Germline V gene sequence: CDR1 SGHVS, CDR2 FQNEAQ. The CDR3 DNA reads TGTGCCAGCAGCTTACCGGTACCCGAGGAGCTGTTTTTT. Translating it yields CASSLPVPEELFF.

V usage is TRBV5-4 and J usage is TRBJ1-2, with 8 positions matching TRBD1. Germline lookup yields CDR1 SGHNT and CDR2 YYREEE (reference sequence). The CDR3 contains 14 residues. J was trimmed by 5 bases and V by 1 base; bases with no gene match: 4. CDR3 protein: CASSLSGQGYGYTF. The DNA of the CDR3 is TGTGCCAGCAGCTTGAGTGGACAGGGTTATGGCTACACCTTC.

The chain uses TRBV30 and TRBJ1-2, with D perhaps matching TRBD1 (5 bases). The V gene lost 5 bases and the J gene lost 8 bases, with 12 bases spanning the gap. Germline CDR1 reads GTSNPN; CDR2 reads SVGIG (reference sequence). CDR3 length equals 11 residues. For the CDR3, the DNA is TGTGCCTGGGATGGACATAAAGGCTACACCTTC. Translating it yields CAWDGHKGYTF. The full variable domain, with the rest looked up from reference TRBV30 and TRBJ1-2, is SQTIHQWPATLVQPVGSPLSLECTVEGTSNPNLYWYRQAAGRGLQLLFYSVGIGQISSEVPQNLSASRPQDRQFILSSKKLLLSDSGFYLCAWDGHKGYTFGSGTRLTVV.

The V gene is TRBV5-4, the J gene TRBJ2-1; 13 bases agree with TRBD2. V gave up 0 bases and J gave up 10 bases; unmatched junction bases: 4. The CDR3 has 15 residues. The V gene's germline CDR1 is SGHNT and CDR2 YYREEE (reference sequence). The CDR3 sequence is CASSLAGTSGIEQFF. The CDR3 DNA follows: TGTGCCAGCAGCTTGGCCGGGACTAGCGGGATCGAGCAGTTCTTC.

The chain links TRBV10-2 to TRBJ2-2; D is ambiguous. Between the trimmed V and J ends, which lost 3 bases and 0 bases, there was a span of 8 bases. The CDR3 extends over 15 amino acids. The germline V gene has CDR1 WSHSY and CDR2 SAAADI. As DNA, the CDR3 is TGCGCCAGCAGTGACCCCACCACGAACACCGGGGAGCTGTTTTTT. It codes for CASSDPTTNTGELFF.

The genes are TRBV2 and TRBJ2-3; no reliable D call. The CDR3 is 12 residues long. V was pared by 7 bases and J by 3 bases, with 8 bases between. Germline V gives CDR1 SNHLY, CDR2 FYNNEI. CDR3 in amino acids: CASMFGTDTQYF. DNA for the CDR3: TGTGCCAGCATGTTTGGAACAGATACGCAGTATTTT.

J is TRBJ2-1 and V is TRBV10-1; D might be TRBD2 (5 bases). CDR3 length: 18 amino acids. The germline CDR1 and CDR2 sequences are WNHNN and SYGVQD (reference sequence). V gave up 3 bases and J gave up 6 bases, with 24 bases separating them. CDR3 coding DNA: TGCGCCAGCAGTGATGTGAGGGTGTATAGAATAATGGGCAATGAGCAGTTCTTC. The encoded protein is CASSDVRVYRIMGNEQFF.

CDR3 in amino acids: CASSYGLAGVTGELFF. The CDR3 DNA reads TGTGCCAGCAGTTATGGACTAGCGGGAGTTACCGGGGAGCTGTTTTTT. The V gene is TRBV2, the J gene TRBJ2-2; 13 bases match TRBD2. Germline V gene data show CDR1 as SNHLY and CDR2 as FYNNEI. The CDR3 is 16 residues long. J was trimmed by 5 bases and V by 5 bases; bases with no gene match: 5. Full variable domain (outside the CDR3, taken from reference TRBV2 and TRBJ2-2): EPEVTQTPSHQVTQMGQEVILRCVPISNHLYFYWYRQILGQKVEFLVSFYNNEISEKSEIFDDQFSVERPDGSNFTLKIRSTKLEDSAMYFCASSYGLAGVTGELFFGEGSRLTVL.

This sequence joins TRBV4-1 and TRBJ1-2; 9 nucleotides match TRBD1. Germline lookup yields CDR1 MGHRA and CDR2 YSYEKL. This CDR3 has 18 amino acids. V was clipped by 3 bases and J by 7 bases; unmatched bases: 18. CDR3 amino acids: CASSHELKQGAFSLGYTF. CDR3 DNA sequence: TGCGCCAGCAGCCACGAACTCAAACAGGGGGCCTTTTCACTTGGCTACACCTTC.

The CDR3 nucleotides read TGTGCCAGCAGTTACTCGAAGACTAGCGGGTTCTACGAGCAGTACTTC. It translates to CASSYSKTSGFYEQYF. V and J are TRBV6-5 and TRBJ2-7; 10 positions agree with TRBD2. The V and J ends lost 0 bases and 3 bases, in that order; junction bases with no gene match: 5. The CDR3 runs to 16 residues. Germline values: CDR1 MNHEY, CDR2 SVGAGI.

CDR3 loop: CASSPPGSYESPYEQYF. CDR3 coding DNA: TGTGCCAGCTCACCACCAGGGTCCTATGAGAGTCCCTACGAGCAGTACTTC. The genes are TRBV18 and TRBJ2-7; D is unclear. CDR1 is KGHSH and CDR2 is LQKENI in the germline V gene. Trimming shortened V by 0 bases and J by 2 bases, and 17 bases separated the two germline ends. The CDR3 covers 17 residues.

This clone was observed a single time. The chain employs TRBV5-4 and TRBJ2-5, with 14 bases identical to TRBD2. Trimming took 4 bases from V and 3 from J; bases not matched to a gene: 5. Germline assignment: CDR1 SGHNT and CDR2 YYREEE (reference sequence). The CDR3 has 16 amino acids. The CDR3 DNA is TGTGCCAGCAGCCTGGGACTAGCGGGAGCGGAAGAGACCCAGTACTTC. Translated, it gives CASSLGLAGAEETQYF.

The chain combines TRBV3-1 (or the pseudogene TRBV3-2) with TRBJ1-3; D might be TRBD1 (5 bases). With 5 bases removed from V and 1 base from J, the gap between germline ends came to 6 bases. Germline V gene sequence: CDR1 LGHDT, CDR2 YNNKEL (reference sequence). This CDR3 is built from 13 residues. The CDR3 bases are TGTGCCAGCAGCTCAGGGTCTGGAAACACCATATATTTT. Amino acid sequence: CASSSGSGNTIYF.

This sequence joins TRBV5-4 and TRBJ2-1; D may match TRBD1 or TRBD2 (5 bases each). CDR3 length: 14 amino acids. In germline, CDR1 is SGHNT, CDR2 YYREEE (reference sequence). The ends were cut back, 4 bases at V and 9 bases at J, with 17 bases in the middle. The CDR3 spells CASSAGTTATEQFF. CDR3 sequence (DNA): TGTGCCAGCAGCGCCGGGACCACCGCAACTGAGCAGTTCTTC.

The chain combines TRBV27 with TRBJ2-7, with D possibly TRBD1 on 6 matching bases. V lost 3 bases and J lost 9, with 12 bases in between. There are 12 residues in the CDR3. The germline CDR1 and CDR2 sequences are MNHEY and SMNVEV (reference sequence). The CDR3 bases are TGTGCCAGCAGTTTTCAGACAGGCTTGCAGTACTTC. Its translation is CASSFQTGLQYF.

V is TRBV9 and J is TRBJ1-1; D uncertain. The CDR3 totals 16 residues. With 0 bases removed from V and 0 bases from J, the gap between germline ends came to 12 bases. Germline lookup yields CDR1 SGDLS and CDR2 YYNGEE. CDR3 amino acids: CASSVAIGLLNTEAFF. CDR3 DNA: TGTGCCAGCAGCGTAGCGATAGGACTGCTGAACACTGAAGCTTTCTTT.

The CDR3 spells CASSQGFEQYF. The CDR3 region has the DNA TGTGCCAGCAGTCAAGGGTTCGAGCAGTACTTC. The chain has TRBV28 and TRBJ2-7; D is unresolved. The CDR3 covers 11 residues. V shed 5 bases and J shed 6 bases, with 8 bases lying between them. Germline loops: CDR1 MDHEN, CDR2 SYDVKM. Based on the CDR3 plus reference TRBV28 and TRBJ2-7, the full variable domain is DVKVTQSSRYLVKRTGEKVFLECVQDMDHENMFWYRQDPGLGLRLIYFSYDVKMKEKGDIPEGYSVSREKKERFSLILESASTNQTSMYLCASSQGFEQYFGPGTRLTVT.

The V call is TRBV28, the J call TRBJ2-1; maybe TRBD2 (6 bases). The CDR3 is 15 amino acids. Per germline, CDR1 MDHEN and CDR2 SYDVKM. V dropped 4 bases and J dropped 0 bases, with 10 bases sitting between them. CDR3 coding DNA: TGTGCCAGCAGTTCCTCGGGACTCTCCTACAATGAGCAGTTCTTC. Its protein product is CASSSSGLSYNEQFF.

This rearrangement joins TRBV18 to TRBJ2-7; a possible D gene is TRBD1 (6 bases). The V end lost 1 base, the J end lost 5 bases, and 18 bases lay between the germline ends. CDR1 and CDR2 (germline): KGHSH, LQKENI. The CDR3 totals 16 residues. CDR3 bases: TGTGCCAGCTCACCACGTAGTAGGACAGCCGACGACGAGCAGTACTTC. This sequence encodes CASSPRSRTADDEQYF.

The CDR3 DNA sequence: TGTGCCACCAGCAGTGTACTGGGGGGGACGACCGCCGGGGAGCTGTTTTTT. Translation: CATSSVLGGTTAGELFF. This chain uses TRBV15 with TRBJ2-2; 7 positions agree with TRBD2. The J segment lost 6 bases and the V segment lost 3 bases, leaving 13 bases of the junction unmatched. In germline, CDR1 is LNHNV, CDR2 YYDKDF (reference sequence). The CDR3 covers 17 residues. Complete variable domain (other parts from reference TRBV15 and TRBJ2-2): DAMVIQNPRYQVTQFGKPVTLSCSQTLNHNVMYWYQQKSSQAPKLLFHYYDKDFNNEADTPDNFQSRRPNTSFCFLDIRSPGLGDTAMYLCATSSVLGGTTAGELFFGEGSRLTVL.